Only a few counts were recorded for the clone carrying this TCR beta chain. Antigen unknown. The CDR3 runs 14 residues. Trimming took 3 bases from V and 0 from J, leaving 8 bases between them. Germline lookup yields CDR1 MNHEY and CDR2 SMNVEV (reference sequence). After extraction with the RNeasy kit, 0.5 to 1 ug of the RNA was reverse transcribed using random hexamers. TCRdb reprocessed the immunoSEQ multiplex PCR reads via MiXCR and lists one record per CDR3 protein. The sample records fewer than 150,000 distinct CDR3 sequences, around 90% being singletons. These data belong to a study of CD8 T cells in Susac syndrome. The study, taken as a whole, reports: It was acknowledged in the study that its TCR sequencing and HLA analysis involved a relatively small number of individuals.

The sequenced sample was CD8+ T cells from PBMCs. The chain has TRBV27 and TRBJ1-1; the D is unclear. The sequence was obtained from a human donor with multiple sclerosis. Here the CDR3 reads CASSFGSLNTEAFF. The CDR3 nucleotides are TGTGCCAGCAGTTTTGGATCCCTGAACACTGAAGCTTTCTTT.